These 12 T cell receptor beta chains were sequenced from one sample in a study of cytomegalovirus exposure and HLA in healthy donors. 13 Jbeta primers and 60 Vbeta primers were used for the PCR. Assay used: immunoSEQ multiplex PCR; TCRdb lists only in-frame clones, some missing. This sample has about 110,000 clones, with roughly four fifths found just once. Sequencing was carried out using PBMCs. The source of these receptors is a middle-aged man in good health and CMV-seronegative.

This clone was counted between two and nine times. This sequence joins TRBV6-1 and TRBJ2-1; D remains unclear. The length of the CDR3 is 14 residues. V shed 4 bases and J shed 9 bases, with 16 bases lying between them. Germline V CDR1 and CDR2: MNHNS, SASEGT. Here the CDR3 DNA reads TGTGCCAGCAGTGCGGCAGGTCTCCGTTCTGAGCAGTTCTTC. Its protein product is CASSAAGLRSEQFF.

The V gene is TRBV19, the J gene TRBJ2-1, with 9 bases matching TRBD2. CDR3 length: 16 amino acids. The ends lost 4 bases at V and 10 bases at J; junction bases unmatched: 14. The germline gives CDR1 LNHDA, CDR2 SQIVND (reference sequence). The CDR3 loop is CASSNRGLSGGREQFF. The DNA for the CDR3 is TGTGCCAGTAGTAACCGGGGGCTTAGCGGGGGACGGGAGCAGTTCTTC.

The chain is built from TRBV28 and TRBJ2-5; no firm D call. Germline-derived CDR1 and CDR2 are MDHEN and SYDVKM. The V end was cut by 5 bases, the J end by 5 bases, with 12 bases between. This CDR3 is built from 13 residues. CDR3 bases: TGTGCCAGCAGTCCCCCAAGCCCGGAGACCCAGTACTTC. Residues: CASSPPSPETQYF.

This clone appeared once. The chain has TRBV4-2 and TRBJ2-3; 12 bases match TRBD2. V trimming: 0 bases; J trimming: 6 bases; junction bases outside the gene matches: 4. The CDR3 is 16 residues long. Germline-derived CDR1 and CDR2 are LGHNA and YNFKEQ. CDR3 DNA sequence: TGTGCCAGCAGCCAAGAGCTAGCGGGGGGGTCGGATACGCAGTATTTT. Translation gives CASSQELAGGSDTQYF.

The rearrangement joins TRBV5-1 to TRBJ2-3, with TRBD2 identical over 9 bases. CDR1 SGHRS and CDR2 YFSETQ come from the germline V gene. V was pared by 4 bases and J by 2 bases, with 8 bases of the junction left unmatched. This CDR3 is 16 amino acids long. The CDR3 loop reads CASSPLGLADTDTQYF. CDR3 nucleotides: TGCGCCAGCAGCCCCCTGGGACTAGCAGACACAGATACGCAGTATTTT.

The chain carries TRBV28 and TRBJ1-2; 7 bases are a match to TRBD1. With 5 bases clipped from V and 8 bases from J, the junction kept 11 bases outside the gene matches. Germline values: CDR1 MDHEN, CDR2 SYDVKM. There are 14 residues in the CDR3. The CDR3 sequence is CASSTHRGSEGYTF. Here the CDR3 DNA reads TGTGCCAGCAGTACCCACAGGGGATCGGAGGGCTACACCTTC.

The chain couples TRBV11-1 to TRBJ2-1; 9 bases fit TRBD2. The CDR3 runs to 15 residues. J gave up 6 bases and V 5 bases, and 8 bases lay outside the gene matches. In germline, CDR1 is SGHAT, CDR2 FQDESV (reference sequence). CDR3 residues: CASSREGLASNEQFF. In DNA, the CDR3 is TGTGCCAGCAGCCGGGAGGGACTAGCCTCCAATGAGCAGTTCTTC.

The rearrangement joins TRBV29-1 to TRBJ2-5, with 7 positions matching TRBD1. V was pared by 4 bases and J by 5 bases, with 10 bases of the junction left unmatched. The CDR3 spans 14 residues. CDR1 is SQVTM, CDR2 ANQGSEA, per germline. CDR3 amino acids: CSVGRWTGGETQYF. The CDR3 coding sequence is TGCAGCGTTGGGAGATGGACAGGCGGGGAGACCCAGTACTTC.

The chain has TRBV13 and TRBJ2-6, with D hard to call. This CDR3 has 16 amino acids. The germline V gene encodes CDR1 PRHDT and CDR2 FYEKMQ (reference sequence). Trimming left V 1 base short and J 1 base short, with 8 bases between. The CDR3 bases are TGTGCCAGCAGCTTAGTTCTCGTTTCTGGGGCCAACGTCCTGACTTTC. Its translation is CASSLVLVSGANVLTF.

This clone was detected only once. The CDR3, as DNA: TGTGCCAGCTCACCGGGAGCCGGAACTGATACGCAGTATTTT. It yields the protein CASSPGAGTDTQYF. The gene calls are TRBV18 and TRBJ2-3, with D perhaps matching TRBD2 (5 bases). V was trimmed by 3 bases and J by 6 bases, leaving 13 bases between them. Germline V gene sequence: CDR1 KGHSH, CDR2 LQKENI. This CDR3 contains 14 residues.

The V gene is TRBV7-3, the J gene TRBJ2-3; 8 bases line up with TRBD2. This CDR3 is built from 15 residues. With 3 bases clipped from V and 2 bases from J, the junction kept 4 bases outside the gene matches. Per germline, CDR1 SGHTA and CDR2 FQGTGA. CDR3 protein: CASSLGGGYTDTQYF. DNA of the CDR3: TGTGCCAGCAGCTTGGGCGGGGGGTACACAGATACGCAGTATTTT. Together with reference TRBV7-3 and TRBJ2-3, the CDR3 gives the full variable domain: GAGVSQTPSNKVTEKGKYVELRCDPISGHTALYWYRQSLGQGPEFLIYFQGTGAADDSGLPNDRFFAVRPEGSVSTLKIQRTERGDSAVYLCASSLGGGYTDTQYFGPGTRLTVL.

The chain uses TRBV18 and TRBJ2-2, with a weak D call TRBD2 (6 bases). The V gene's germline CDR1 is KGHSH and CDR2 LQKENI. The CDR3 covers 14 residues. Trimming removed 8 bases from V and 3 bases from J, with 13 bases in between. The CDR3: CASAGLLDTGELFF. CDR3 DNA: TGTGCCAGCGCGGGACTCCTGGACACCGGGGAGCTGTTTTTT.